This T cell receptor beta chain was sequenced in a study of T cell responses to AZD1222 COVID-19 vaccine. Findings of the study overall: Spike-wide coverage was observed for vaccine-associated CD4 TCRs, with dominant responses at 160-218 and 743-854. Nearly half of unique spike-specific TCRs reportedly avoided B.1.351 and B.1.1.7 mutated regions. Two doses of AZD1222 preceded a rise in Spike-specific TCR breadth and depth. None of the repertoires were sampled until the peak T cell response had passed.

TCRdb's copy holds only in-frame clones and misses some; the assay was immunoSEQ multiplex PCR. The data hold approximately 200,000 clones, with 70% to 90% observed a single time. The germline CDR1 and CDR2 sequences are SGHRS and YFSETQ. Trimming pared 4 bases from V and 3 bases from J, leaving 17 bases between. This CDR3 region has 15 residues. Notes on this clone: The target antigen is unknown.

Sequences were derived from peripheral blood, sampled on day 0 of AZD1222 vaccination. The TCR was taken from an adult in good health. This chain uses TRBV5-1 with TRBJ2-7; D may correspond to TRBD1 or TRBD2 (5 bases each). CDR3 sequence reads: CASSQRGRANYEQYF. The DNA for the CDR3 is TGCGCCAGCAGCCAGAGGGGACGGGCAAACTACGAGCAGTACTTC. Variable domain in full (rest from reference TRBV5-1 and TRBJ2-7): KAGVTQTPRYLIKTRGQQVTLSCSPISGHRSVSWYQQTPGQGLQFLFEYFSETQRNKGNFPGRFSGRQFSNSRSEMNVSTLELGDSALYLCASSQRGRANYEQYFGPGTRLTVT.